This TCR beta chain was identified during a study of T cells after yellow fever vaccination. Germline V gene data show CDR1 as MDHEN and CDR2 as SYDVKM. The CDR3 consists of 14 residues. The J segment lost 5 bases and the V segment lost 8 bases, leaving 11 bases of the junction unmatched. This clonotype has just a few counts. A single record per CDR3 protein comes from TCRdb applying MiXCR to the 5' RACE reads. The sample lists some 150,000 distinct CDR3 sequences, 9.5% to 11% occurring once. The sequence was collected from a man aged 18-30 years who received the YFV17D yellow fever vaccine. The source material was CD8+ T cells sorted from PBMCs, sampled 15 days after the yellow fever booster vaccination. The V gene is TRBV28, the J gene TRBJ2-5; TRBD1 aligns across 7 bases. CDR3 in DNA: TGTGCCAGCTTGGCACAGGGGTATGCCGAGACCCAGTACTTC. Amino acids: CASLAQGYAETQYF.